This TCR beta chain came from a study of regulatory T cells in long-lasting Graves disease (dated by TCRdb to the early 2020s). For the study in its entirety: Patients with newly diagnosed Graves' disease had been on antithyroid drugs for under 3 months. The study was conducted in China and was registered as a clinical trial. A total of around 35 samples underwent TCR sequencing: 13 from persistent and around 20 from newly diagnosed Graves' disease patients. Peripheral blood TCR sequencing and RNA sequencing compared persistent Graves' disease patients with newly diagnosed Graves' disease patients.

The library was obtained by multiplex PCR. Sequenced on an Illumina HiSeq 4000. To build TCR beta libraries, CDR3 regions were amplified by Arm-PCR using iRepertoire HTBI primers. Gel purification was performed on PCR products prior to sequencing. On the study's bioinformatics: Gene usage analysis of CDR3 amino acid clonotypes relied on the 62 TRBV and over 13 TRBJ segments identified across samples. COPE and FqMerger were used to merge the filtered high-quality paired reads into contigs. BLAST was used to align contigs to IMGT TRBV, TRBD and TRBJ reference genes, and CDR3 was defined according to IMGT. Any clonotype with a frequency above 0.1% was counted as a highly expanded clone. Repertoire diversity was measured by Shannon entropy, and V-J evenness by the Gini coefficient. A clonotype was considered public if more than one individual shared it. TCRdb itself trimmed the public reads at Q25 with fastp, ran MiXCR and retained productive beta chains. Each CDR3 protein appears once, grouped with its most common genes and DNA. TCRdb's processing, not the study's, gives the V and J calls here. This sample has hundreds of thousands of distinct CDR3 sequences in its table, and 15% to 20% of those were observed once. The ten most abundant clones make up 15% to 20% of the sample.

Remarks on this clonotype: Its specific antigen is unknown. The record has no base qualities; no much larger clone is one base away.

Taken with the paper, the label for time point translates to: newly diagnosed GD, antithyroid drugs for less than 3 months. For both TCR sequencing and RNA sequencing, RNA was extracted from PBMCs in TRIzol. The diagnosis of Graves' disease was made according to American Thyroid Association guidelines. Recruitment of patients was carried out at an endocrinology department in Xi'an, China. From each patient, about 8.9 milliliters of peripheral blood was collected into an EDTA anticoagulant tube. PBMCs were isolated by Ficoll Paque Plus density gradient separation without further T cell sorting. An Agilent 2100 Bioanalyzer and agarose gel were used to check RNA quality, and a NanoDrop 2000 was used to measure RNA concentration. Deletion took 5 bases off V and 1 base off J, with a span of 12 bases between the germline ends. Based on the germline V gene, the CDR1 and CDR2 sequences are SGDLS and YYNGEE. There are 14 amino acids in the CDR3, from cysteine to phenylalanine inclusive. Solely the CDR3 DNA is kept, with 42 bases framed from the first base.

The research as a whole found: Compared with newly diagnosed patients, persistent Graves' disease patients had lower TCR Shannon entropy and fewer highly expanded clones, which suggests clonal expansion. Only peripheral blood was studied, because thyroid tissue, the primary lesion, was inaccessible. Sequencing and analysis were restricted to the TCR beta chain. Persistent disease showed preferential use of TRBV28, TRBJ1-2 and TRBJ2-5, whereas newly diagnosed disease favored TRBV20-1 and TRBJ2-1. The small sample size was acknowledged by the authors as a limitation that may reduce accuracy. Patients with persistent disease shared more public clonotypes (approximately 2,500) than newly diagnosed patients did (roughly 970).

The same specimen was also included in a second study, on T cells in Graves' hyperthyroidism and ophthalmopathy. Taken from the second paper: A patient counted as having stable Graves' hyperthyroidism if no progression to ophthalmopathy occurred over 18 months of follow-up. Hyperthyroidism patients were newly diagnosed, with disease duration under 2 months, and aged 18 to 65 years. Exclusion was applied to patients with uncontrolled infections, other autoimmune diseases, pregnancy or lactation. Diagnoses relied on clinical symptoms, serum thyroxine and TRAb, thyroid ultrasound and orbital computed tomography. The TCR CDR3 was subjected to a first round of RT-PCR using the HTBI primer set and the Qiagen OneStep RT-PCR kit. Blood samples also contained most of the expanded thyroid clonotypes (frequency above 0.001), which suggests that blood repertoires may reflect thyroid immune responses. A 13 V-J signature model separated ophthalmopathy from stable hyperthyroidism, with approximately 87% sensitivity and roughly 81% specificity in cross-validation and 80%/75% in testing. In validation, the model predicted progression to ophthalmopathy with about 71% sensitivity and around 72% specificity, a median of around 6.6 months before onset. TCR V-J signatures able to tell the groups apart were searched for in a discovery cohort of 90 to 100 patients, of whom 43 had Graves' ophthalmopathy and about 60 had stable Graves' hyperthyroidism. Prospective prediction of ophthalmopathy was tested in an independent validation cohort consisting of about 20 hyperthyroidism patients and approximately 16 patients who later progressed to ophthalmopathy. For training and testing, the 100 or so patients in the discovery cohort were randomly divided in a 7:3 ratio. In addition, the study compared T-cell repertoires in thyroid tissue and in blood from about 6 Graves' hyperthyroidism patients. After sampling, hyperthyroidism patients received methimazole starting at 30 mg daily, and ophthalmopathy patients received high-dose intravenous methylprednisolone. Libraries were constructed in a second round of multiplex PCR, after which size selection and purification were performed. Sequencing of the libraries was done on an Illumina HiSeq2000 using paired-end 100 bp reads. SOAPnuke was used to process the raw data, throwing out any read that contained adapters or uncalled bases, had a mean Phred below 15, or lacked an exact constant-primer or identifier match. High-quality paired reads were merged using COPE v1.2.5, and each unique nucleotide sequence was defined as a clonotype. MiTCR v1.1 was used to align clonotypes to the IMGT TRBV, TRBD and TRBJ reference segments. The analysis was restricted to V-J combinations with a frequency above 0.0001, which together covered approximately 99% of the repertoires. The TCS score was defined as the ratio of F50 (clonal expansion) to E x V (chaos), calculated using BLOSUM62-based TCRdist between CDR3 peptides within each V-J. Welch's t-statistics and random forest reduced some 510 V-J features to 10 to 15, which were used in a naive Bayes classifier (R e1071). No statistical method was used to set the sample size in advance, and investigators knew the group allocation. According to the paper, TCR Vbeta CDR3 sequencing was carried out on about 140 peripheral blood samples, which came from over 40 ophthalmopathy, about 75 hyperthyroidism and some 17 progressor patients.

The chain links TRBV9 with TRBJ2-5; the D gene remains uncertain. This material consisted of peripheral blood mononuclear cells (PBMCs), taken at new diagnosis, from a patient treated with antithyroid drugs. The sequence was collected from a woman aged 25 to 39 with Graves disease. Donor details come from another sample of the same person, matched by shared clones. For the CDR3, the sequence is CASSLWGTQETQYF. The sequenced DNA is TGTGCCAGCAGTCTCTGGGGAACCCAAGAGACCCAGTACTTC.